The clone carrying this TCR beta chain was counted between two and nine times. The antigen remains unidentified. The germline CDR1 and CDR2 sequences are SGHAT and FQNNGV. V was shortened by 3 bases and J by 8 bases, with 19 bases between the two germline ends. This CDR3 is built from 15 residues. This sample was taken from a study of metastatic and nonmetastatic thyroid tumors. Study-level background: Repertoires from malignant and benign thyroid patients were compared across blood and tumor or nodule tissue. Study-level findings and limits: Benign nodules were reported to have significantly lower TCR beta diversity than malignant thyroid tumors, in blood and tumor.

Thyroid surgery was performed in patients who had received no treatment beforehand. Per the authors' pipeline: Clinicopathological groups of papillary thyroid cancer showed CDR3 differences that were used to build a distant-metastasis classifier. TCRdb used MiXCR to call clones anew from the PCR reads. V and J calls and clone size were set by TCRdb, not the authors. The sample lists fewer than 25,000 clones; roughly a third were seen once. The sequencing input was blood. The chain is built from TRBV11-2 and TRBJ1-2, with D possibly matching TRBD1 (5 bases). This clonotype was obtained from a female donor with papillary thyroid cancer or a benign thyroid nodule (not recorded which). Some clones in this sample may be carry-over from other donors' samples. The CDR3 spells CASSLDMGRGLGYTF. DNA of the CDR3: TGTGCCAGCAGCTTGGATATGGGGCGAGGTTTGGGCTACACCTTC. Full variable domain (missing parts from reference TRBV11-2 and TRBJ1-2): EAGVAQSPRYKIIEKRQSVAFWCNPISGHATLYWYQQILGQGPKLLIQFQNNGVVDDSQLPKDRFSAERLKGVDSTLKIQPAKLEDSAVYLCASSLDMGRGLGYTFGSGTRLTVV.